This T cell receptor beta chain was sequenced in a study of glioma-infiltrating T cells after dendritic cell vaccination. The CDR3 spans 16 residues. CDR1 is LNHDA and CDR2 is SQIVND in the germline V gene (reference sequence). J gave up 3 bases and V 5 bases, and 10 bases lay outside the gene matches. About this clone itself: Its antigen is undetermined.

Time point: after dendritic cell vaccination, including at tumor progression/relapse. Points from the study as a whole: Patients with more pretreatment TILs had longer time to progression and survival. TCR clonality showed no direct relationship with survival. Complete blood and tumor specimen sets were limited to few patients.

Measured with immunoSEQ multiplex PCR; TCRdb has only the in-frame clones, and not every one. The repertoire holds about 91,000 clones, 81% seen once, with approximately 2.1% in the top ten. Sequencing was performed on blood, taken after dendritic cell vaccination. The chain combines TRBV19 with TRBJ2-3, with 8 positions matching TRBD2. The origin of this receptor is a human donor with glioblastoma. The DNA of the CDR3 is TGTGCCAGTAGTGCCGCGGGACTAGTTATGACAGATACGCAGTATTTT. Translation: CASSAAGLVMTDTQYF.